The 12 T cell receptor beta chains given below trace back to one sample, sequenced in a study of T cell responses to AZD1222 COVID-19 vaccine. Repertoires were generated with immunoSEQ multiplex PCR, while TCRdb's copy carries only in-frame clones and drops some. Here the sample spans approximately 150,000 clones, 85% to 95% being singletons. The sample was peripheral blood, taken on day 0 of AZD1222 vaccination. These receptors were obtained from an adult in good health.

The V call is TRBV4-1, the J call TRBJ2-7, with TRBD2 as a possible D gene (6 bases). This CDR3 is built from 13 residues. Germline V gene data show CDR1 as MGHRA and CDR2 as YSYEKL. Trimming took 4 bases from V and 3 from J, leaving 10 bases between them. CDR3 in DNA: TGCGCCAGCAGCCTTGGAGGGAGCTACGAGCAGTACTTC. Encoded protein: CASSLGGSYEQYF.

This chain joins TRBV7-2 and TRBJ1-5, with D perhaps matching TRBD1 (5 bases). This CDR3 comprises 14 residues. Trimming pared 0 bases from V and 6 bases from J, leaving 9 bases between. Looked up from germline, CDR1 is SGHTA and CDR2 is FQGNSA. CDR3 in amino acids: CASSLAGGGQPQHF. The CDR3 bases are TGTGCCAGCAGCTTAGCCGGGGGAGGTCAGCCCCAGCATTTT. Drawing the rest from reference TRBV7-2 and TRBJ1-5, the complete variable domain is GAGVSQSPSNKVTEKGKDVELRCDPISGHTALYWYRQSLGQGLEFLIYFQGNSAPDKSGLPSDRFSAERTGGSVSTLTIQRTQQEDSAVYLCASSLAGGGQPQHFGDGTRLSIL.

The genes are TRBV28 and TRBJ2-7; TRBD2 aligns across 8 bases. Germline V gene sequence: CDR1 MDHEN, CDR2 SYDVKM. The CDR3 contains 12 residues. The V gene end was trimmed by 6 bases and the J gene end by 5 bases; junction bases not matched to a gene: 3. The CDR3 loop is CASRSGGNEQYF. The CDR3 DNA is TGTGCCAGCAGGTCGGGGGGGAACGAGCAGTACTTC. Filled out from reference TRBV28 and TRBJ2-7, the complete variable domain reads DVKVTQSSRYLVKRTGEKVFLECVQDMDHENMFWYRQDPGLGLRLIYFSYDVKMKEKGDIPEGYSVSREKKERFSLILESASTNQTSMYLCASRSGGNEQYFGPGTRLTVT.

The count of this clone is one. DNA for the CDR3: TGTGCCAGCAGTTCCCCTAGCACGGGGACCGGGGAGCTGTTTTTT. It translates to CASSSPSTGTGELFF. The genes are TRBV27 and TRBJ2-2, with a possible D match to TRBD2 (5 bases). V lost 4 bases, J lost 5 bases, and 14 bases lay in between. Germline lookup yields CDR1 MNHEY and CDR2 SMNVEV (reference sequence). The CDR3 totals 15 residues.

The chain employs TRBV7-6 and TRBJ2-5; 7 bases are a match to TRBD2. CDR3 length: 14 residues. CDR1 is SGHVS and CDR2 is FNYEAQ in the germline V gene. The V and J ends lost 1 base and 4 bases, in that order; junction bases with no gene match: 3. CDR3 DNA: TGTGCCAGCAGCTTAGTTTGGGGGGGAGAGACCCAGTACTTC. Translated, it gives CASSLVWGGETQYF.

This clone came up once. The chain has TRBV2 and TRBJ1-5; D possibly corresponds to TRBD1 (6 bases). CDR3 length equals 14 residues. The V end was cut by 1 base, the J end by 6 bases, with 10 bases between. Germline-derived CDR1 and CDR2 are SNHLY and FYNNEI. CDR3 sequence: CASSEGGLGQPQHF. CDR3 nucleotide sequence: TGTGCCAGCAGTGAAGGGGGGCTCGGTCAGCCCCAGCATTTT.

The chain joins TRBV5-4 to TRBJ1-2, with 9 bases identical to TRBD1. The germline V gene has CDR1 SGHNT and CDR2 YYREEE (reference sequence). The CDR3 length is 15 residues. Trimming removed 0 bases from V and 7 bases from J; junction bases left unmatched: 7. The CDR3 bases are TGTGCCAGCAGCTTGGCCACAGGGGGCTTGGTTGGCTACACCTTC. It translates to CASSLATGGLVGYTF.

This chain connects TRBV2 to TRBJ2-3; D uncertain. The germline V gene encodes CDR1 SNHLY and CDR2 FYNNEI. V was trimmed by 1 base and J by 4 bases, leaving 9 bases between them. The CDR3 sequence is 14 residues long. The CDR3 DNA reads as TGTGCCAGCAGTGAAGAGAGAGGTCCAGATACGCAGTATTTT. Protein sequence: CASSEERGPDTQYF. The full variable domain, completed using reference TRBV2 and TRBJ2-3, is EPEVTQTPSHQVTQMGQEVILRCVPISNHLYFYWYRQILGQKVEFLVSFYNNEISEKSEIFDDQFSVERPDGSNFTLKIRSTKLEDSAMYFCASSEERGPDTQYFGPGTRLTVL.

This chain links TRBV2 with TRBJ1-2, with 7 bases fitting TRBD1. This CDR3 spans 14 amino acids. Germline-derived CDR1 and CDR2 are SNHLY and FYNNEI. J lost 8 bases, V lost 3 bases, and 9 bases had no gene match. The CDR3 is CASSETGIGQGYTF. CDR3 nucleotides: TGTGCCAGCAGTGAGACAGGGATCGGCCAGGGCTACACCTTC.

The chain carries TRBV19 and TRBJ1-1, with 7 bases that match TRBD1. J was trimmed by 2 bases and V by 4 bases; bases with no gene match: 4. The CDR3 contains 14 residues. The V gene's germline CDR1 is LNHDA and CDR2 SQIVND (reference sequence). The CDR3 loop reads CASSNRGGNTEAFF. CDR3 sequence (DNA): TGTGCCAGTAGTAACAGGGGTGGCAACACTGAAGCTTTCTTT. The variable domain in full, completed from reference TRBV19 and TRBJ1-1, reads DGGITQSPKYLFRKEGQNVTLSCEQNLNHDAMYWYRQDPGQGLRLIYYSQIVNDFQKGDIAEGYSVSREKKESFPLTVTSAQKNPTAFYLCASSNRGGNTEAFFGQGTRLTVV.

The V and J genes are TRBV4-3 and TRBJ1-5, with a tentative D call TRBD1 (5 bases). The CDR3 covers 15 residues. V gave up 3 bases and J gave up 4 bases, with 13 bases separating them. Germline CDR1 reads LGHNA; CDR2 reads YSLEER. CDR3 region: CASSHSTDRNQPQHF. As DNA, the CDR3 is TGCGCCAGCAGCCATTCTACCGACAGAAATCAGCCCCAGCATTTT.

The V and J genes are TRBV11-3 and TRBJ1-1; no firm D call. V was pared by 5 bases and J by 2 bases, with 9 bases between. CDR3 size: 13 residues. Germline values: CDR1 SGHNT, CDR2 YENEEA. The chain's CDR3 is CASSRRPNTEAFF. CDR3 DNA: TGTGCCAGCAGCCGAAGGCCCAACACTGAAGCTTTCTTT.